This section outlines one T cell receptor (beta chain) sequence together with its context. What it binds is unknown. The sample belongs to a study of blood T cells in healthy people across ages. Study observations and caveats: Lack of knowledge of donor CMV status possibly confounded expanded clonotype changes. TCR beta diversity tracked closely with naive T cell percentage.

A J-beta primer mix and a sample-barcoded 5' primer were used in a second PCR of about 6 to 12 cycles. Every cDNA molecule carried a tag from a template-switch adaptor bearing 12 random nucleotides. TCRdb re-called the 5' RACE reads with MiXCR, one entry per CDR3 protein. The table lists fewer than 2,000,000 distinct CDR3 sequences, approximately 32% of them singletons. Russia was home to the donors, healthy Caucasian individuals aged 6 to 90. CDR3 size: 14 residues. Germline V gives CDR1 DFQATT, CDR2 SNEGSKA (reference sequence). Germline trimming cut 6 bases from V and 5 bases from J; bases unmatched to any gene: 7.

The sequenced material came from blood. This clonotype originated in a woman in her 30s in good health. The genes are TRBV20-1 and TRBJ1-1; 12 nucleotides agree with TRBD1. CDR3 loop: CSAVRDRGRTEAFF. The CDR3 DNA sequence: TGCAGTGCGGTCCGGGACAGGGGGCGGACTGAAGCTTTCTTT.